A single sample is the source of the 19 T cell receptor beta chains below, sequenced in a study of blood T cell repertoires in COVID-19. Here immunoSEQ multiplex PCR was the method, and the copy in TCRdb shows in-frame clones only, minus some. The table has approximately 46,000 clones, about 85% seen once. The sequenced sample was peripheral blood. The source is a man aged 60-69 years with acute or convalescent COVID-19.

V is TRBV2 and J is TRBJ1-2, with TRBD1 identical over 9 bases. Trimming took 6 bases from V and 2 from J; bases not matched to a gene: 4. The germline gives CDR1 SNHLY, CDR2 FYNNEI. The CDR3 is made up of 14 amino acids. The CDR3 nucleotides are TGTGCCAGCAGGCGGGGACAGGGAAACTATGGCTACACCTTC. Translating gives CASRRGQGNYGYTF. Based on the CDR3 plus reference TRBV2 and TRBJ1-2, the full variable domain is EPEVTQTPSHQVTQMGQEVILRCVPISNHLYFYWYRQILGQKVEFLVSFYNNEISEKSEIFDDQFSVERPDGSNFTLKIRSTKLEDSAMYFCASRRGQGNYGYTFGSGTRLTVV.

The rearrangement uses TRBV30 and TRBJ2-1; D might be TRBD1 (5 bases). Germline V gene sequence: CDR1 GTSNPN, CDR2 SVGIG (reference sequence). With 7 bases removed from V and 4 bases from J, the gap between germline ends came to 8 bases. The CDR3 covers 11 residues. In nucleotides, the CDR3 is TGTGCCTTGACAGCTTACAATGAGCAGTTCTTC. As protein: CALTAYNEQFF.

This rearrangement joins TRBV2 to TRBJ2-1, with 12 nucleotides matching TRBD1. Trimming at V came to 7 bases and at J to 6 bases, leaving 4 bases not matched to a gene. The CDR3 is made up of 14 amino acids. Germline lookup yields CDR1 SNHLY and CDR2 FYNNEI. The CDR3 DNA reads as TGTGCCAGCACGGGACAGGGGGCGCGCAATGAGCAGTTCTTC. Translated, it gives CASTGQGARNEQFF.

The chain employs TRBV5-1 and TRBJ2-2, with a tentative D call TRBD2 (7 bases). V was cut by 5 bases and J by 0 bases, with 14 bases left in between. CDR3 length: 16 amino acids. Germline V CDR1 and CDR2: SGHRS, YFSETQ. The CDR3 here is CASSPRGATNTGELFF. The CDR3 coding sequence is TGCGCCAGCAGTCCCCGGGGGGCAACGAACACCGGGGAGCTGTTTTTT.

This clone came up a few times. The chain couples TRBV18 to TRBJ1-1, with D unresolved. Germline CDR1 reads KGHSH; CDR2 reads LQKENI. Deletions cut 4 bases from V and 6 bases from J, with 15 bases between. The CDR3 extends over 14 amino acids. The CDR3 loop is CASSRDSISAEAFF. CDR3 bases: TGTGCCAGCTCACGTGACTCTATCAGCGCTGAAGCTTTCTTT.

This sequence joins TRBV3-1 (or the pseudogene TRBV3-2) and TRBJ2-7; D is undetermined. Germline V gives CDR1 LGHDT, CDR2 YNNKEL (reference sequence). The ends were cut back, 3 bases at V and 2 bases at J, with 8 bases in the middle. CDR3 size: 13 residues. The CDR3 sequence: CASSHAAAYEQYF. As DNA, the CDR3 is TGTGCCAGCAGCCATGCGGCCGCCTACGAGCAGTACTTC.

This chain connects TRBV19 to TRBJ1-5; D uncertain. V was cut by 4 bases and J by 9 bases, with 16 bases left in between. Per germline, CDR1 LNHDA and CDR2 SQIVND (reference sequence). This CDR3 spans 14 amino acids. The CDR3 region has the DNA TGTGCCAGTAGTACGGTGGGAGGGAGTGGGCCCCAGCATTTT. Translation gives CASSTVGGSGPQHF.

This sequence joins TRBV5-1 and TRBJ1-2; TRBD1 agrees at 7 bases. The germline gives CDR1 SGHRS, CDR2 YFSETQ. V shed 2 bases, J shed 4 bases, and the junction held 11 bases outside the gene matches. The CDR3 spans 16 residues. This CDR3 reads CASSFNQGVPRYGYTF. The DNA of the CDR3 is TGCGCCAGCAGCTTTAATCAGGGGGTACCTCGCTATGGCTACACCTTC.

This chain uses TRBV5-4 with TRBJ1-2, with D possibly TRBD1 on 6 matching bases. Germline V gene lookup returns CDR1 SGHNT and CDR2 YYREEE (reference sequence). The CDR3 covers 13 residues. V lost 4 bases and J 2 bases, leaving 9 bases between the germline ends. This CDR3 reads CASSRTDNYGYTF. The CDR3 DNA reads TGTGCCAGCAGCCGGACAGACAACTATGGCTACACCTTC.

V gene TRBV5-5 combines with J gene TRBJ2-1; 8 bases match TRBD2. Germline CDR1 is SGHKS and CDR2 is YYEKEE (reference sequence). The CDR3 runs to 14 residues. V trimming: 3 bases; J trimming: 3 bases; junction bases outside the gene matches: 2. CDR3 loop: CASSSLAGYNEQFF. Here the CDR3 DNA reads TGTGCCAGCAGCTCGCTAGCGGGCTACAATGAGCAGTTCTTC.

The chain uses TRBV27 and TRBJ1-1; TRBD1 is a possible D gene (5 bases). The CDR3 is 13 amino acids. V shed 3 bases and J shed 5 bases, with 10 bases lying between them. Germline V gene lookup returns CDR1 MNHEY and CDR2 SMNVEV (reference sequence). DNA for the CDR3: TGTGCCAGCAGTTTTAGGGACTTAACTGAAGCTTTCTTT. It encodes CASSFRDLTEAFF.

The V and J genes are TRBV2 and TRBJ1-4; possible D gene TRBD1, 5 bases. This CDR3 comprises 12 residues. The V end lost 11 bases, the J end lost 4 bases, and 11 bases lay between the germline ends. The germline V gene has CDR1 SNHLY and CDR2 FYNNEI. The CDR3 region is CAAGDLNEKLFF. In DNA, the CDR3 is TGTGCCGCGGGGGACCTTAATGAAAAACTGTTTTTT.

The V and J genes are TRBV2 and TRBJ1-1; D unresolved. This CDR3 is built from 13 residues. Germline V gene lookup returns CDR1 SNHLY and CDR2 FYNNEI. The V and J ends lost 8 bases and 5 bases respectively, with 15 bases between them. The CDR3 is CASQRAWTTEAFF. The DNA for the CDR3 is TGTGCCAGCCAGAGGGCATGGACGACTGAAGCTTTCTTT.

The chain links TRBV30 to TRBJ1-3; D remains unclear. V was pared by 4 bases and J by 15 bases, with 16 bases between. This CDR3 is 11 amino acids long. Germline CDR1 and CDR2: GTSNPN and SVGIG (reference sequence). The CDR3 spells CAWKSGDTEYF. In nucleotides, the CDR3 is TGTGCCTGGAAGAGCGGAGACACTGAATATTTT.

The chain is built from TRBV29-1 and TRBJ2-1; D might be TRBD1 (6 bases). V was trimmed by 6 bases and J by 3 bases, leaving 15 bases between them. CDR3 size: 14 residues. CDR1 SQVTM and CDR2 ANQGSEA come from the germline V gene. CDR3 in amino acids: CSVGGGQFYNEQFF. In DNA, the CDR3 is TGCAGCGTCGGAGGAGGACAGTTCTACAATGAGCAGTTCTTC.

Of note for this clone: The missing conserved phenylalanine or tryptophan at the end of this CDR3 makes a read error likely. The DNA is left out, because the CDR3 cannot be placed on it with certainty; the CDR3 is given as TCRdb lists it. This chain uses TRBV19 with TRBJ1-1; TRBD1 is the table's D call, not checked against the DNA. Germline loops: CDR1 LNHDA, CDR2 SQIVND (reference sequence). Including both end residues, the CDR3 is 10 amino acids long. CDR3 sequence reads: CASSSHSDTL.

Points on this clone: This CDR3 is also generated by other DNA sequences in the sample. The gene calls are TRBV9 and TRBJ1-2, with 11 bases matching TRBD1. Unmatched junction bases numbered 3, after V lost 3 bases and J lost 2 bases. The CDR3 consists of 15 residues. The germline CDR1 and CDR2 sequences are SGDLS and YYNGEE. The CDR3 here is CASSAGQGANYGYTF. DNA of the CDR3: TGTGCCAGCAGCGCCGGACAGGGGGCAAACTATGGCTACACCTTC.

The chain combines TRBV9 with TRBJ2-2, with D maybe TRBD2 (6 bases). The CDR3 is 14 residues long. V dropped 4 bases and J dropped 6 bases, with 13 bases sitting between them. From germline, CDR1 is SGDLS and CDR2 YYNGEE. CDR3 nucleotides: TGTGCCAGCAGCCCACGTCGCGGGGCCGGGGAGCTGTTTTTT. Protein sequence: CASSPRRGAGELFF.

This clone was seen just once. This rearrangement joins TRBV28 to TRBJ1-1, with D hard to call. V gave up 8 bases and J gave up 0 bases, with 7 bases separating them. CDR3 length equals 12 residues. Germline CDR1 reads MDHEN; CDR2 reads SYDVKM. CDR3 amino acids: CASHRVNTEAFF. The CDR3 region has the DNA TGTGCCAGCCACCGGGTGAACACTGAAGCTTTCTTT.